This T cell receptor beta chain was observed in a study of blood T cell repertoires in COVID-19. Study overall: Sites across the United States, Italy and Spain contributed samples from acute and convalescent COVID-19. The cDNA or gDNA used as material had been derived from T cells, B-cell-depleted T cells, or PBMCs.

Original methodology: For nucleated cells, counts were estimated from reference gene primer amplification. The repertoire was sequenced with immunoSEQ multiplex PCR; TCRdb's copy has only in-frame clones and lacks some. V and J calls and clone size are copied from that table; D and trimming were computed from the DNA. The data hold fewer than 90,000 clones, with about 80% observed a single time. Looked up from germline, CDR1 is SGDLS and CDR2 is YYNGEE. The CDR3 spans 15 residues. V lost 2 bases to trimming and J lost 4 bases, with 12 bases between them. The receptor was isolated from a human donor in a cohort sampled during active COVID-19. The rearrangement uses TRBV9 and TRBJ1-4; tentative D call: TRBD1 (5 bases). Material for sequencing was peripheral blood. The CDR3 here is CASSVRGKLNEKLFF. DNA of the CDR3: TGTGCCAGCAGCGTGCGGGGGAAGCTTAATGAAAAACTGTTTTTT.